The clone carrying this T cell receptor (beta chain) has a single count. These data come from a study of blood T cell repertoires in COVID-19. Study context: Sites in the United States, Italy and Spain provided acute and convalescent COVID-19 samples. Sample material is recorded as cDNA or gDNA derived from T cells, B-cell-depleted T cells, or PBMCs.

The CDR3 has 16 residues. Germline loops: CDR1 MGHDK, CDR2 SYGVNS. V was trimmed by 5 bases and J by 0 bases, leaving 14 bases between them. Study processing details: Estimation of nucleated cell counts relied on the amplification of reference gene primers. Measured with immunoSEQ multiplex PCR; TCRdb has only the in-frame clones, and not every one. That table is the source of V, J and clone size, and D and trimming were worked out from the DNA. The sample includes about 150,000 clones, 80% to 90% of them seen just once. V gene TRBV25-1 combines with J gene TRBJ1-3; possible D gene TRBD1, 5 bases. This sequence originates from a man aged 70-80 years with acute or convalescent COVID-19. The sample taken for sequencing was peripheral blood. The CDR3 is CASSTQQVLSGNTIYF. The CDR3 nucleotides read TGTGCCAGCAGTACCCAACAGGTGCTCTCTGGAAACACCATATATTTT.